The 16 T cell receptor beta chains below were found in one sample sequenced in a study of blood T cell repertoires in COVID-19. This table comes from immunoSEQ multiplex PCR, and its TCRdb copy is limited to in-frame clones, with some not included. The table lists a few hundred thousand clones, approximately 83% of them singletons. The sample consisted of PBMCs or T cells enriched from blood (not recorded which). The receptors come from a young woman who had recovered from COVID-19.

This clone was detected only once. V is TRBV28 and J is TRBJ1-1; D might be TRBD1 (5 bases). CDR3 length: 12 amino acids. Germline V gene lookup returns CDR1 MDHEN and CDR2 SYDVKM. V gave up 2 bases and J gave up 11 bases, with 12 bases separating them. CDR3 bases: TGTGCCAGCAGTTTAAAGGGGTTTTATGCTTTCTTT. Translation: CASSLKGFYAFF.

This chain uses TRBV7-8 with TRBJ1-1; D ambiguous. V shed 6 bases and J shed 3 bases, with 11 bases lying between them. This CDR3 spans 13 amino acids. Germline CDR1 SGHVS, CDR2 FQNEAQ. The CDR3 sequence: CASSEVSYTEAFF. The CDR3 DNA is TGTGCCAGCAGTGAGGTATCGTACACTGAAGCTTTCTTT.

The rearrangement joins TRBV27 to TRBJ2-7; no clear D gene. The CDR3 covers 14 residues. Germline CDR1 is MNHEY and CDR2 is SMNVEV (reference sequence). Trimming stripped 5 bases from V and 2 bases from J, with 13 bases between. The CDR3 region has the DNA TGTGCCAGCAGTCCACTGAGGCCACCCTACGAGCAGTACTTC. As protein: CASSPLRPPYEQYF.

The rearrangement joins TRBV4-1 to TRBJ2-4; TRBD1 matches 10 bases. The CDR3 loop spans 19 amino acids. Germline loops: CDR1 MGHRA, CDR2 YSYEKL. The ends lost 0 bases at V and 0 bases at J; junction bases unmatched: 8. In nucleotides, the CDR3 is TGCGCCAGCAGCCAAGAGGGGACAGGGGATTTTCTAGCCAAAAACATTCAGTACTTC. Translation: CASSQEGTGDFLAKNIQYF.

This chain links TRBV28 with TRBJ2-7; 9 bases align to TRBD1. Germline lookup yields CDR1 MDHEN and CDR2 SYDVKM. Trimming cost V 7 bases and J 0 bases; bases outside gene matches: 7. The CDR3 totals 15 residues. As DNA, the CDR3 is TGTGCCAGCACTCGCGGGGGACAGGGCTCCTACGAGCAGTACTTC. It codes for CASTRGGQGSYEQYF.

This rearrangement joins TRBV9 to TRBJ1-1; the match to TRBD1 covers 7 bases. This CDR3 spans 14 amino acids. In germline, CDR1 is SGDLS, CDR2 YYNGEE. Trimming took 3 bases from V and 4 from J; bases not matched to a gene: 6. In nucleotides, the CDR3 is TGTGCCAGCAGCGCCCGACAGGGAAGCACTGAAGCTTTCTTT. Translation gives CASSARQGSTEAFF.

CDR3 residues: CASSPWRELNTEAFF. The CDR3 nucleotides read TGTGCCAGCAGTCCCTGGAGGGAGCTGAACACTGAAGCTTTCTTT. The chain couples TRBV6-5 to TRBJ1-1; no reliable D call. Germline loops: CDR1 MNHEY, CDR2 SVGAGI. Trimming cost V 5 bases and J 0 bases, with 13 bases left between them. This CDR3 has 15 residues.

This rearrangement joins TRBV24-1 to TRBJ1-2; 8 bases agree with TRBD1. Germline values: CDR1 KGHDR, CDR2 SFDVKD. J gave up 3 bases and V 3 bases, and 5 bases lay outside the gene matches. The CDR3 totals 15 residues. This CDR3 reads CATSDRSTGDYGYTF. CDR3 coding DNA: TGTGCCACCAGTGATCGATCGACAGGGGACTATGGCTACACCTTC.

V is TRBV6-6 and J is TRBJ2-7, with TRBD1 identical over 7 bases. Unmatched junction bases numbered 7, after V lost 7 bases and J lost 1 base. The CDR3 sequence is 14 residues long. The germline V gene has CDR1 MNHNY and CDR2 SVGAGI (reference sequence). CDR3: CASIGDSKSYEQYF. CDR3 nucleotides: TGTGCCAGCATCGGGGACAGTAAATCCTACGAGCAGTACTTC.

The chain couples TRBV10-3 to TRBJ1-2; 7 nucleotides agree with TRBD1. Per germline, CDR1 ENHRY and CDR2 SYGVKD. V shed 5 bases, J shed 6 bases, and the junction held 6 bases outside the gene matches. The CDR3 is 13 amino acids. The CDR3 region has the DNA TGTGCCATCAGTCGACAGGGAGAGGATGGCTACACCTTC. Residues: CAISRQGEDGYTF.

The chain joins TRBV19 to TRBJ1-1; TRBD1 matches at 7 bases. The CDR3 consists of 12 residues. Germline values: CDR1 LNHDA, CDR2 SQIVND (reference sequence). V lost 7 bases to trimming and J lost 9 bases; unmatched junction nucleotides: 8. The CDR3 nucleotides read TGTGCCAGTAAGCCGAGGGGGCGCAAAGCTTTCTTT. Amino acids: CASKPRGRKAFF. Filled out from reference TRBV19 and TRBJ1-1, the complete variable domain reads DGGITQSPKYLFRKEGQNVTLSCEQNLNHDAMYWYRQDPGQGLRLIYYSQIVNDFQKGDIAEGYSVSREKKESFPLTVTSAQKNPTAFYLCASKPRGRKAFFGQGTRLTVV.

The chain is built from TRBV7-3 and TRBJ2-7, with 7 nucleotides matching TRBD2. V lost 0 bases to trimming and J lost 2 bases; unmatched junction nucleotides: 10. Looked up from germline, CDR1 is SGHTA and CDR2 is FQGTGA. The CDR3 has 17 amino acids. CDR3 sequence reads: CASSLTHGGGITYEQYF. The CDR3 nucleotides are TGTGCCAGCAGCTTAACTCATGGGGGAGGGATAACCTACGAGCAGTACTTC.

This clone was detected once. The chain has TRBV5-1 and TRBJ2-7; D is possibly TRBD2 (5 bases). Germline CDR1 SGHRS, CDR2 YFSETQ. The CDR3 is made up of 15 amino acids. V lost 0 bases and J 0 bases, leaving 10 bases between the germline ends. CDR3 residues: CASSLGGKSSYEQYF. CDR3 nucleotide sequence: TGCGCCAGCAGCTTGGGAGGGAAAAGCTCCTACGAGCAGTACTTC.

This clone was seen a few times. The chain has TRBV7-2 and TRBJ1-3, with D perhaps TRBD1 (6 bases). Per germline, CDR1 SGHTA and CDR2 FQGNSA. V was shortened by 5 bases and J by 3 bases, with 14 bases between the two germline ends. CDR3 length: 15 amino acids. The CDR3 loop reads CASSKGGSYGNTIYF. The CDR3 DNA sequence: TGTGCCAGCAGCAAAGGGGGTTCATATGGAAACACCATATATTTT. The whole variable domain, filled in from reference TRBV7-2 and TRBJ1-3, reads GAGVSQSPSNKVTEKGKDVELRCDPISGHTALYWYRQSLGQGLEFLIYFQGNSAPDKSGLPSDRFSAERTGGSVSTLTIQRTQQEDSAVYLCASSKGGSYGNTIYFGEGSWLTVV.

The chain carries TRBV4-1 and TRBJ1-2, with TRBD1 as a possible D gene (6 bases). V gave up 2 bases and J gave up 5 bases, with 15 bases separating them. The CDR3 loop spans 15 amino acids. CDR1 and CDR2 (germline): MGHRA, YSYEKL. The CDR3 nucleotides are TGCGCCAGCAGCCAATTGAGATCGGGACAATATGGCTACACCTTC. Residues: CASSQLRSGQYGYTF.

The CDR3 sequence is CASSLTTAGGSYEQYF. CDR3 coding DNA: TGTGCCAGCAGCTTAACGACAGCGGGAGGTAGCTACGAGCAGTACTTC. J is TRBJ2-7 and V is TRBV7-3; 9 bases line up with TRBD2. Per germline, CDR1 SGHTA and CDR2 FQGTGA. With 0 bases clipped from V and 3 bases from J, the junction kept 6 bases outside the gene matches. The CDR3 spans 16 residues.